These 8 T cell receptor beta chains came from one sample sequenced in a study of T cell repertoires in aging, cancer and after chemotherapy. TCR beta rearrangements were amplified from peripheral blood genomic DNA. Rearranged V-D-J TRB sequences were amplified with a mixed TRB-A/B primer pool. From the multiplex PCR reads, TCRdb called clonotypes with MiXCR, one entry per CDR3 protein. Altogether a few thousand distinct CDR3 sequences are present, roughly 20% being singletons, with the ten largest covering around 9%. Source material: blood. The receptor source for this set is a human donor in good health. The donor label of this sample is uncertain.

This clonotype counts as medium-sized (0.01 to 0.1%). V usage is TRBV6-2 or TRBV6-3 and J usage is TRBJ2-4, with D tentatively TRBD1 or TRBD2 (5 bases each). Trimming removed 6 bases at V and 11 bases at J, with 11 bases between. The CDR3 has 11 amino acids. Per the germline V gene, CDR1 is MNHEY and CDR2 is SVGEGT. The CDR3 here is CASSPGDLQYF. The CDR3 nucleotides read TGTGCCAGCAGCCCTGGGGACCTTCAGTACTTC.

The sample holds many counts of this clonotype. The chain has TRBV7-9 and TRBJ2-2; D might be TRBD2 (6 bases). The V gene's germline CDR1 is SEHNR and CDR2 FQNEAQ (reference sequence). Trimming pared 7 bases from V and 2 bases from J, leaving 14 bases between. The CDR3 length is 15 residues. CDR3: CASTGGRDNTGELFF. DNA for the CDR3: TGTGCCAGCACCGGGGGAAGAGACAACACCGGGGAGCTGTTTTTT.

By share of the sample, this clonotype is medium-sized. CDR3 loop: CASSLVGVRYGYTF. CDR3 DNA sequence: TGTGCCAGCAGCTTGGTTGGGGTTCGATATGGCTACACCTTC. The V and J genes are TRBV5-4 and TRBJ1-2; no clear D. Germline V lookup: CDR1 SGHNT, CDR2 YYREEE (reference sequence). Trimming shortened V by 0 bases and J by 5 bases, and 11 bases separated the two germline ends. The CDR3 totals 14 residues.

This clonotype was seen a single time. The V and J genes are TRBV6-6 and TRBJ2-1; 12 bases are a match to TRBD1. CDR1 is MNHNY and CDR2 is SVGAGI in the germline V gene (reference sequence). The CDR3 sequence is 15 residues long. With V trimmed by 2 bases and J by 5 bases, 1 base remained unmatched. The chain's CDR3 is CASSYRDRGHNEQFF. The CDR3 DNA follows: TGTGCCAGCAGTTACAGGGACAGGGGGCACAATGAGCAGTTCTTC.

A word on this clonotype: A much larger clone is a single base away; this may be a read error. This CDR3 reads CASSLAPGDLYGYTF. The CDR3 DNA reads TGTGCCAGCAGCTTGGCTCCAGGAGACCTCTATGGCTACACCTTC. The chain recombines TRBV5-5 with TRBJ1-2, with D hard to call. Trimming shortened V by 0 bases and J by 4 bases, and 13 bases separated the two germline ends. The CDR3 runs to 15 residues. CDR1 and CDR2 (germline): SGHKS, YYEKEE (reference sequence).

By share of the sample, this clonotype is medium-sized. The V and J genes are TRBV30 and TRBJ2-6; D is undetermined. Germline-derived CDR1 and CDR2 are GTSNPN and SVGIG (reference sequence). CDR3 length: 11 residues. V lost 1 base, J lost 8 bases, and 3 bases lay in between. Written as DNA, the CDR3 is TGTGCCTGGAGTGGTACCAACGTCCTGACTTTC. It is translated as CAWSGTNVLTF.

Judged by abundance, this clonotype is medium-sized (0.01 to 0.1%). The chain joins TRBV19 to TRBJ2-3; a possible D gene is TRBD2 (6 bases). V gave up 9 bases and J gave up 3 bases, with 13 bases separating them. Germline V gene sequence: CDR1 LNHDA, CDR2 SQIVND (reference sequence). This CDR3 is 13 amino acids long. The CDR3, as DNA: TGTGCCAGCAGACTAGTCGGAACAGATACGCAGTATTTT. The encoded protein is CASRLVGTDTQYF.

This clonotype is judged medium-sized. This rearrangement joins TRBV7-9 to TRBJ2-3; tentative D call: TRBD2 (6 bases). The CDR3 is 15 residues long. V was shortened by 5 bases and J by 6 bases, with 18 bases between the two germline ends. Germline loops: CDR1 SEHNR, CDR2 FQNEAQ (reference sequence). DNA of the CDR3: TGTGCCAGCAGCCCAGGTGGGACTGGAGGGGATACGCAGTATTTT. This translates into CASSPGGTGGDTQYF.